The entry below describes one T cell receptor beta chain. The data were obtained in a study of shared clonotypes between healthy human individuals. Data came from immunoSEQ multiplex PCR; TCRdb stores just in-frame clones and leaves some out. The sample carries a few hundred thousand clones, around 78% recorded once. Adult Caucasians living in Nashville, Tennessee made up all of the donors. The CDR3 covers 18 residues. Trimming took 4 bases from V and 0 from J, leaving 19 bases between them. Germline CDR1 SGHKS, CDR2 YYEKEE (reference sequence). This sequence joins TRBV5-5 and TRBJ1-4, with D maybe TRBD1 (6 bases). Specimen: PBMCs. The receptor comes from a woman between 40 and 50 years old in good health. Some clones in this sample may be carry-over from other donors' samples. The CDR3 DNA reads as TGTGCCAGCAGCCCTAAGCGGGGGGGGCTTACAACTAATGAAAAACTGTTTTTT. It yields the protein CASSPKRGGLTTNEKLFF.